These T cell receptor beta chains were read from a single sample in a study of cytomegalovirus exposure and HLA in healthy donors. Some clones are missing from TCRdb's copy, which holds only in-frame ones; the method was immunoSEQ multiplex PCR. The table lists under 150,000 clones, about two thirds of them singletons, with about 4.1% in the top ten. The sample was PBMCs. The receptors originated from a man in his 60s in good health and CMV-seronegative. The CDR3 runs from the conserved cysteine through the conserved F or W.

V	J	CDR3
TRBV13	TRBJ2-2	CASSPRTSTSPGELFF
TRBV14	TRBJ2-1	CASSQAGEQFF
TRBV14	TRBJ1-5	CASSQETDQPQHF
TRBV2	TRBJ1-2	CASSEGTGPGYGYTF
TRBV5-6	TRBJ1-2	CASSFGGRDYGYTF
TRBV19	TRBJ2-3	CASTRGGRERDTQYF
TRBV5-8	TRBJ1-5	CASSLGQTSNQPQHF
TRBV5-4	TRBJ2-5	CASNKVPQGQETQYF
TRBV9	TRBJ2-5	CASSVAASGMETQYF
TRBV10-3	TRBJ2-3	CAIQQGEDTQYF
TRBV5-8	TRBJ2-6	CASSSGGTGILTF
TRBV30	TRBJ1-1	CAWMGHLNTEAFF
TRBV6-5	TRBJ2-1	CASSYGESSYNEQFF
TRBV15	TRBJ1-5	CATSRVGGTVNQPQHF
TRBV27	TRBJ2-1	CASTFGNGLSSYNEQFF
TRBV11-3	TRBJ2-3	CASSLGGGATDTQYF
TRBV4-2	TRBJ1-1	CASSQETGITEAFF
TRBV19	TRBJ1-6	CASSLTGEVGSPLHF
TRBV10-3	TRBJ2-7	CAIRGTSGSYEQYF
TRBV7-8	TRBJ2-3	CASSLSRDYGGDTQYF
TRBV18	TRBJ2-5	CASSSRGGETQYF
TRBV19	TRBJ2-2	CASSIAGLAGVVTGELFF
TRBV30	TRBJ1-5	CAWSVAGGPQPQHF
TRBV11-2	TRBJ2-1	CASSLGQSSYNEQFF
TRBV28	TRBJ1-1	CAGGLPSGEAFF
TRBV6-1	TRBJ2-7	CASSEGLAGGPYEQYF
TRBV5-1	TRBJ2-6	CASSSGLSSGANVLTF
TRBV27	TRBJ2-3	CASSLGASGSGGTDTQYF
TRBV9	TRBJ2-2	CASSVADRGRTGELFF
TRBV30	TRBJ1-1	CAWSGLLTEAFF
TRBV5-1	TRBJ2-1	CASSLQRALNEQFF
TRBV19	TRBJ1-2	CASSTTGQNGYTF
TRBV28	TRBJ2-2	CASRAGVGNGELFF
TRBV10-3	TRBJ2-1	CAISGGTTLFF
TRBV29-1	TRBJ1-3	CSVTGDRGFGNTIYF
TRBV5-6	TRBJ1-4	CASSLPLPGEKLFF
TRBV6-1	TRBJ1-1	CASSEDSGGNTEAFF
TRBV25-1	TRBJ1-6	CASSTGTNSPLHF
TRBV5-8	TRBJ2-3	CASSLGGGTDTQYF
TRBV30	TRBJ1-1	CAWSVIPDTEAFF
TRBV5-1	TRBJ1-1	CASSSTGGGATEAFF
TRBV5-1	TRBJ1-1	CASSNGQGNTEAFF
TRBV9	TRBJ1-1	CASSVAPGPGDTEAFF
TRBV2	TRBJ1-5	CASSFTGTPNQPQHF
TRBV30	TRBJ1-6	CAWIGGPGYPLHF
TRBV30	TRBJ1-4	CAWSAGVGEKLFF
TRBV28	TRBJ2-1	CAAASGRFDNEQFF
TRBV5-6	TRBJ1-5	CASSLAGPTGFGQPQHF
TRBV4-1	TRBJ1-6	CASSQVPVNSPLHF
TRBV5-1	TRBJ2-2	CASSLTGTGGANTGELFF
TRBV10-1	TRBJ2-1	CASSEGLAGGPYNEQFF
TRBV4-3	TRBJ2-7	CASSQEGGSGTYEQYF
TRBV28	TRBJ1-5	CASRQAGAYSNQPQHF
TRBV5-6	TRBJ1-4	CASSLNPGTGGEKLFF
TRBV2	TRBJ1-1	CASISPGPGMNTEAFF
TRBV5-4	TRBJ2-1	CASSGSGEQFF
TRBV28	TRBJ1-1	CASSLTRANSGTEAFF
TRBV11-1	TRBJ2-7	CASSLDRGSTYEQYF
TRBV19	TRBJ1-5	CASSRQGESYQPQHF
TRBV7-3	TRBJ1-1	CASSLNSGIRTEAFF